This T cell receptor (beta chain) was sequenced during a study of blood T cell repertoires in COVID-19. Across the whole study: The samples span acute and convalescent COVID-19 from the United States, Italy and Spain. PBMCs, B-cell-depleted T cells, or T cells were the source of the cDNA or gDNA that made up the material.

Per germline, CDR1 MDHEN and CDR2 SYDVKM. V lost 5 bases, J lost 2 bases, and 16 bases stayed unmatched. CDR3 size: 18 residues. Methods used by the authors: Estimated nucleated cell counts came from reference gene primer amplification. Clones were read by immunoSEQ multiplex PCR, and TCRdb kept only the in-frame ones, dropping some. The V and J calls and clone size come from that table; D and trimming were worked out from the DNA. The sample yields approximately 170,000 clones, around 82% seen once. Source material: peripheral blood. This sequence originates from a man between 60 and 75 years old who had recovered from COVID-19. The chain uses TRBV28 and TRBJ2-3; 7 bases line up with TRBD1. CDR3 DNA: TGTGCCAGCAGTGCGAGCTTCCGGGACAGCGGACCCACAGATACGCAGTATTTT. Protein product: CASSASFRDSGPTDTQYF.